Below, 4 T cell receptor beta chains from the same sample are listed, as sequenced in a study of blood T cell repertoires in COVID-19. Profiling relied on immunoSEQ multiplex PCR, and the TCRdb table lists in-frame clones only, not all of them. The sample has some 220,000 clones; 70% to 85% are singletons. Material: peripheral blood. The receptors originated from a man in his fifties with active or convalescent COVID-19.

V usage is TRBV27 and J usage is TRBJ2-3; D perhaps matches TRBD2 (6 bases). Germline V CDR1 and CDR2: MNHEY, SMNVEV (reference sequence). The CDR3 runs 13 residues. The V and J ends lost 8 bases and 2 bases respectively, with 11 bases between them. CDR3 amino acids: CASQGLPTDTQYF. The CDR3 DNA reads as TGTGCCAGCCAGGGACTCCCCACAGATACGCAGTATTTT.

The DNA for the CDR3 is TGTGCCAGCGGGGGTGGGCTAGCGGGAGTAGAGACCCAGTACTTC. It is translated as CASGGGLAGVETQYF. This rearrangement joins TRBV2 to TRBJ2-5; 10 positions match TRBD2. V was pared by 8 bases and J by 4 bases, with 10 bases of the junction left unmatched. The CDR3 length is 15 residues. Germline CDR1 reads SNHLY; CDR2 reads FYNNEI.

There are a few counts of this clone. The J gene is TRBJ2-3, the V gene TRBV4-1, with 8 nucleotides matching TRBD2. Germline V gene data show CDR1 as MGHRA and CDR2 as YSYEKL. Trimming at V came to 0 bases and at J to 1 base, leaving 6 bases not matched to a gene. This CDR3 region has 17 residues. CDR3 bases: TGCGCCAGCAGCCAAGAAGGCGGCGGGAGGCGCACAGATACGCAGTATTTT. This encodes CASSQEGGGRRTDTQYF.

The V and J genes are TRBV7-2 and TRBJ2-2; a possible D gene is TRBD1 (5 bases). V lost 5 bases and J 4 bases, leaving 20 bases between the germline ends. The CDR3 is made up of 17 amino acids. Germline CDR1 and CDR2: SGHTA and FQGNSA. The CDR3 DNA follows: TGTGCCAGCAGCGCCTACGGGTGGCAGGGCCCCACCGGGGAGCTGTTTTTT. It yields the protein CASSAYGWQGPTGELFF. The full variable domain, in which reference TRBV7-2 and TRBJ2-2 provide the parts outside the CDR3, is GAGVSQSPSNKVTEKGKDVELRCDPISGHTALYWYRQSLGQGLEFLIYFQGNSAPDKSGLPSDRFSAERTGGSVSTLTIQRTQQEDSAVYLCASSAYGWQGPTGELFFGEGSRLTVL.